This TCR beta chain was identified in a study of blood T cell repertoires in COVID-19. Overall study: Acute-phase and convalescent COVID-19 samples originated in the United States, Italy and Spain. T cells, B-cell-depleted T cells, or PBMCs provided the cDNA or gDNA that served as material.

The ends lost 0 bases at V and 7 bases at J; junction bases unmatched: 7. The CDR3 totals 16 residues. Germline-derived CDR1 and CDR2 are SGDLS and YYNGEE. The sample holds one count of this clone. In the original analysis: Researchers report that nucleated cell counts were estimated from reference gene primer amplification. Repertoires were generated with immunoSEQ multiplex PCR, while TCRdb's copy carries only in-frame clones and drops some. D and trimming come from the DNA, and the V and J calls and clone size come from that table. The data contain fewer than 350,000 clones, about 89% of them seen just once; the ten biggest clones take up approximately 8.2%.

The chain employs TRBV9 and TRBJ1-6; TRBD1 agrees at 7 bases. The TCR originated in a man aged 35-49 years with active or convalescent COVID-19. Sequenced material: peripheral blood. In nucleotides, the CDR3 is TGTGCCAGCAGCGTAGACCCCAGGGGGGAAAATTCACCCCTCCACTTT. Protein: CASSVDPRGENSPLHF.